A selection of T cell receptor beta chains follows, all from one sample in a study of STAT5B mutations in CD4+ large granular lymphocyte leukemia. Profiled with immunoSEQ multiplex PCR; TCRdb holds only in-frame clones, not every one. The profile shows about 34,000 clones, about 91% of them singletons. The sequencing sample was made of CD4+ T cells from blood buffy coats. The receptors were gathered from a human donor in good health. Each CDR3 is given with its conserved first and last residue. The order of the fields is D gene, V gene, J gene, clone size, CDR3 DNA, CDR3 protein. D genes are given only for firm matches. Clone size is stated in some rows and not others, as once, few, many or a class when expanded.

>TRBD2|TRBV14|TRBJ2-7|NA
TGTGCCAGCAGCCGAGGACTAGCGGACTACGAGCAGTACTTC
CASSRGLADYEQYF
>TRBD1|TRBV6-5|TRBJ1-2|NA
TGTGCCAGCAGTTATCGACAGGGGGGCTATGGCTACACCTTC
CASSYRQGGYGYTF
>TRBD1|TRBV5-4|TRBJ2-2|NA
TGTGCCAGCAGCGGAGGGACAGGGTCGGCCGGGGAGCTGTTTTTT
CASSGGTGSAGELFF
>TRBD2|TRBV4-2|TRBJ2-5|NA
TGTGCCAGCAGCCCGGGACTAGCGGGAAATCAAGAGACCCAGTACTTC
CASSPGLAGNQETQYF
>NA|TRBV30|TRBJ2-2|NA
TGTGCCTGGAGTGTGGCCGGGGAGCTGTTTTTT
CAWSVAGELFF
>NA|TRBV13|TRBJ2-1|NA
TGTGCCAGCAGCTTCTCAGATGAGCAGTTCTTC
CASSFSDEQFF
>TRBD2|TRBV7-9|TRBJ2-7|NA
TGTGCCAGCAGACCCTCTAGCGGGAGGTCGTACGAGCAGTACTTC
CASRPSSGRSYEQYF
>TRBD1|TRBV7-8|TRBJ1-2|NA
TGTGCCAGCAGCGGGGGGACAGAGTCTCGGGGCTACACCTTC
CASSGGTESRGYTF
>NA|TRBV19|TRBJ1-3|NA
TGTGCCAGTAGTACCGACGGGATGTTTGGAAACACCATATATTTT
CASSTDGMFGNTIYF
>NA|TRBV19|TRBJ1-5|NA
TGTGCCAGTAGTACACTTCCCTACCAGCCCCAGCATTTT
CASSTLPYQPQHF
>NA|TRBV7-9|TRBJ2-5|NA
TGTGCCAGCAGCTCTTTCGGGGGGCAGGAGACCCAGTACTTC
CASSSFGGQETQYF
>NA|TRBV7-8|TRBJ1-3|NA
TGTGCCAGCAGCTCGCAATCGAGCTCTGGAAACACCATATATTTT
CASSSQSSSGNTIYF
>NA|TRBV7-9|TRBJ1-2|once
TGTGCCAGCAGCTTACGAGGTAGTGTCGACTATGGCTACACCTTC
CASSLRGSVDYGYTF
>TRBD1|TRBV7-8|TRBJ1-5|NA
TGTGCCAGCAGCCCGCTCAGATTCCCGCGACAGGGGAGAAAAGAGCCCCAGCATTTT
CASSPLRFPRQGRKEPQHF
>NA|TRBV4-3|TRBJ2-4|NA
TGCGCCAGCAGCCCCGGGGAAATAGCCAAAAACATTCAGTACTTC
CASSPGEIAKNIQYF
>NA|TRBV5-1|TRBJ2-7|once
TGCGCCAGCAGCTTGTGGGACCCCTACTCCTACGAGCAGTACTTC
CASSLWDPYSYEQYF
>NA|TRBV7-2|TRBJ1-2|once
TGTGCCAGCAGCTCCGGAGTAGAGATGGGTGGCTACACCTTC
CASSSGVEMGGYTF
>TRBD1|TRBV14|TRBJ2-3|NA
TGTGCCAGCAGCATTCGCCTTGGCAGGGGGTCGTTGGATACGCAGTATTTT
CASSIRLGRGSLDTQYF
>NA|TRBV6-1|TRBJ2-1|few
TGTGCCAGCAGTGAAGGCCGGGTGGGGTCCACCTACAATGAGCAGTTCTTC
CASSEGRVGSTYNEQFF
>TRBD1|TRBV6-1|TRBJ2-4|NA
TGTGCCAGCAGTGATTACAGGGGGCCCCCAGGTTTC
CASSDYRGPPGF
>TRBD2|TRBV7-2|TRBJ2-3|NA
TGTGCCAGCAGCTTTGCGGGAGCTCTAGATACGCAGTATTTT
CASSFAGALDTQYF
>NA|TRBV29-1|TRBJ1-1|NA
TGCAGCGTTGAAACGGGGGGGGACACTGAAGCTTTCTTT
CSVETGGDTEAFF
>TRBD2|TRBV9|TRBJ2-1|NA
TGTGCCAGCAGCGCCCAGGGACTAGCAACGAATGAGCAGTTCTTC
CASSAQGLATNEQFF
>NA|TRBV5-1|TRBJ2-2|NA
TGCGCCAGCAGCTTAGTCCCACCGGGTGACACCGGGGAGCTGTTTTTT
CASSLVPPGDTGELFF
>TRBD1|TRBV7-9|TRBJ2-7|NA
TGTGCCAGCAGTTCACGACAGGGGGTACGGAACGAGCAGTACTTC
CASSSRQGVRNEQYF
>NA|TRBV11-3|TRBJ2-5|NA
TGTGCCAGCCATTCACGAGGGGCGGGAGAGACCCAGTACTTC
CASHSRGAGETQYF
>NA|TRBV13|TRBJ2-3|NA
TGTGCCAGCACCCAGAGACCGGGCACAGATACGCAGTATTTT
CASTQRPGTDTQYF
>TRBD1|TRBV5-1|TRBJ1-2|NA
TGCGCCAGCAGCTCTCCGGACAGGGGGCAATATGGCTACACCTTC
CASSSPDRGQYGYTF
>NA|TRBV10-3|TRBJ2-1|NA
TGTGCCATCAACGCCGGGATAGGAGAGCAGTTCTTC
CAINAGIGEQFF
>NA|TRBV19|TRBJ1-5|few
TGTGCCAGTAGTCCAGGGGATACGCGCAATCAGCCCCAGCATTTT
CASSPGDTRNQPQHF
>TRBD1|TRBV18|TRBJ1-5|once
TGTGCCAGCTCACAGGGGACAGGGTCCCTTAATCAGCCCCAGCATTTT
CASSQGTGSLNQPQHF
>NA|TRBV5-4|TRBJ2-2|NA
TGTGCCAGCAGCCTCACGGCGGCGAACACCGGGGAGCTGTTTTTT
CASSLTAANTGELFF
>NA|TRBV14|TRBJ1-4|NA
TGTGCCAGCAGGGGAGCAACTAATGAAAAACTGTTTTTT
CASRGATNEKLFF
>NA|TRBV19|TRBJ1-1|NA
TGTGCCAGTAACGGGATGGCGTCAGATGCTTTCTTT
CASNGMASDAFF
>NA|TRBV7-2|TRBJ1-5|NA
TGTGCCAGCAGCTTAGGGGCGGGGGCTCAGCCCCAGCATTTT
CASSLGAGAQPQHF